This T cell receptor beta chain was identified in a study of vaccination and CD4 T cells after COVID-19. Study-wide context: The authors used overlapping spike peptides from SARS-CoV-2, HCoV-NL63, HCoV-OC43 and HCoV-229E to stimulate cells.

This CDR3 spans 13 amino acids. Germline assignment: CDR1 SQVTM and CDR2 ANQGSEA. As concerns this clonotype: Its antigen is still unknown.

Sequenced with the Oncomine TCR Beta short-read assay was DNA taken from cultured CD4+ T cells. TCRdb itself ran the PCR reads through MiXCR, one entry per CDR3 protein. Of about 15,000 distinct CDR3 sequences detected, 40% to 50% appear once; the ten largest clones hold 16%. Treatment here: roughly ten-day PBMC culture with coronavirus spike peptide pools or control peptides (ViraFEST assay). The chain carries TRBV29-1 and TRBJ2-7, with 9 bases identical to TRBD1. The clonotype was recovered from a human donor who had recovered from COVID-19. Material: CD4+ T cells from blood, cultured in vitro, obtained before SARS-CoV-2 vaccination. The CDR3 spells CSVTSGQGYEQYF. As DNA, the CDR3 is TGCAGTGTAACCTCGGGACAGGGTTACGAGCAGTACTTC.